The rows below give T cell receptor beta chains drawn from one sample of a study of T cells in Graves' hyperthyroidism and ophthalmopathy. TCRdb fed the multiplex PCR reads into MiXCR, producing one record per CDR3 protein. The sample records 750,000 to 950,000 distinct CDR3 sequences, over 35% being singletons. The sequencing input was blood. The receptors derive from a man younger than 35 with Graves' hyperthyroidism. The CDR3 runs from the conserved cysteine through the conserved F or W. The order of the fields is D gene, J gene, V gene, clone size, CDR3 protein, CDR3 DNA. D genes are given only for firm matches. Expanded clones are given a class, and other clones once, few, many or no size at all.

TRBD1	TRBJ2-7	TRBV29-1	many	CSVEQGAYEQYF	TGCAGCGTTGAACAGGGGGCCTACGAGCAGTACTTC
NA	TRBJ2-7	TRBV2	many	CASRSLEQYF	TGTGCCAGCAGGTCCCTCGAGCAGTACTTC
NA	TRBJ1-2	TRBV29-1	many	CSVELQAENYGYTF	TGCAGCGTTGAACTACAGGCCGAGAACTATGGCTACACCTTC
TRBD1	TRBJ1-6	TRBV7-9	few	CASSTGASTGTTLTLHF	TGTGCCAGCAGCACCGGGGCCTCGACAGGGACCACCCTCACCCTCCACTTT
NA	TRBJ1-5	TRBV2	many	CASKGQGRSNQPQHF	TGTGCCAGCAAGGGTCAGGGGAGAAGCAATCAGCCCCAGCATTTT
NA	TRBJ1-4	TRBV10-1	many	CASSESEAGEKLFF	TGCGCCAGCAGTGAATCCGAGGCGGGAGAAAAACTGTTTTTT
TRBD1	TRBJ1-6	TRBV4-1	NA	CASSQVGTDFTLHF	TGCGCCAGCAGCCAGGTCGGGACAGATTTCACCCTCCACTTT
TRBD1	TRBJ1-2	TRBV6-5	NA	CASSITGTESNYGYTF	TGTGCCAGCAGTATTACCGGGACAGAGTCTAACTATGGCTACACCTTC
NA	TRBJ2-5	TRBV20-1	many	CSASDSEETQYF	TGCAGTGCTTCGGACAGTGAAGAGACCCAGTACTTC
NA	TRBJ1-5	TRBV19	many	CASSRWEHSNQPQHF	TGTGCCAGTAGTAGATGGGAGCATAGCAATCAGCCCCAGCATTTT
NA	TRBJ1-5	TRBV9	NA	CASSVGGDSNQPQHF	TGTGCCAGCAGCGTAGGCGGTGATAGCAATCAGCCCCAGCATTTT
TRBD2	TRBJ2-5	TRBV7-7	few	CASAVGGGSPQETQYF	TGTGCTAGCGCCGTTGGGGGAGGGAGCCCCCAAGAGACCCAGTACTTC
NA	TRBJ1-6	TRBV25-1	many	CASSEKEGRDSPLHF	TGTGCCAGCAGTGAAAAAGAGGGGAGGGATTCACCCCTCCACTTT
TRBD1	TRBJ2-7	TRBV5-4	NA	CASSSVRDRGLREQYF	TGTGCCAGCAGCTCGGTCCGGGACAGGGGGCTGCGGGAGCAGTACTTC
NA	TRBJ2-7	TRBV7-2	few	CASSFRDTLREQYF	TGTGCCAGCAGCTTCCGGGACACCTTGCGCGAGCAGTACTTC
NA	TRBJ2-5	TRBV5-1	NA	CASSSGDGGRGETQYF	TGCGCCAGCAGCTCGGGGGACGGGGGGCGAGGCGAGACCCAGTACTTC
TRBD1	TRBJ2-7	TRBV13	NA	CASSADPTGSSYEQYF	TGTGCCAGCAGCGCAGACCCGACAGGGAGCTCCTACGAGCAGTACTTC
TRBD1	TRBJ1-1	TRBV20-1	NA	CSARSWDRGLRTEAFF	TGCAGTGCTAGATCGTGGGACAGGGGGCTGAGGACTGAAGCTTTCTTT
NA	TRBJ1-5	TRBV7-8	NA	CASSPGFGNQPQHF	TGTGCCAGCAGCCCCGGGTTTGGCAATCAGCCCCAGCATTTT
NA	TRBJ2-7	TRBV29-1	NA	CSSYGDEQYF	TGCAGCTCTTACGGCGACGAGCAGTACTTC
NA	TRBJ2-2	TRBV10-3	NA	CAISENPAGSPGELFF	TGTGCCATCAGTGAGAACCCAGCGGGTAGCCCCGGGGAGCTGTTTTTT
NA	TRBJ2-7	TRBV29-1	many	CSVWDVTTYEQYF	TGCAGCGTCTGGGACGTGACCACCTACGAGCAGTACTTC
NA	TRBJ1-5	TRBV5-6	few	CASSLGPTGSNQPQHF	TGTGCCAGCAGCTTGGGGCCCACAGGCAGCAATCAGCCCCAGCATTTT
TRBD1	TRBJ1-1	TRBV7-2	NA	CASSLDRGQVGFF	TGTGCCAGCAGCTTAGACAGGGGCCAAGTAGGTTTCTTT
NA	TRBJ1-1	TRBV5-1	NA	CASSAQESDTEAFF	TGCGCCAGCAGCGCACAGGAGTCGGACACTGAAGCTTTCTTT
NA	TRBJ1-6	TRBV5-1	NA	CASSVLGAYNSPLHF	TGCGCCAGCAGCGTGCTTGGGGCCTATAATTCACCCCTCCACTTT
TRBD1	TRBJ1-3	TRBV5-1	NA	CASSDGTGGSTIYF	TGCGCCAGCAGCGACGGGACAGGGGGAAGCACCATATATTTT
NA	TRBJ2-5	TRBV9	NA	CASSPFSDLLEAETQYF	TGTGCCAGCAGCCCGTTTTCGGACCTACTAGAGGCAGAGACCCAGTACTTC
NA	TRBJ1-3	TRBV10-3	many	CAISDGGNTIYF	TGTGCCATCAGTGATGGTGGAAACACCATATATTTT
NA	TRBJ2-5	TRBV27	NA	CASSLHNQETQYF	TGTGCCAGCAGTTTACACAACCAAGAGACCCAGTACTTC
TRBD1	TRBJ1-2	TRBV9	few	CASSAIGTDYGYTF	TGCGCCAGCAGCGCTATAGGGACAGACTATGGCTACACCTTC
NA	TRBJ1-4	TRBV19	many	CASSRVWNEKLFF	TGTGCCAGTAGTAGAGTCTGGAATGAAAAACTGTTTTTT
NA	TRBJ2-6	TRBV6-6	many	CASSYEGPGANVLTF	TGTGCCAGCAGTTACGAAGGGCCGGGGGCCAACGTCCTGACTTTC
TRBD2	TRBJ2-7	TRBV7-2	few	CASSLWSGGGEQYF	TGTGCCAGCAGCTTATGGTCTGGCGGGGGCGAGCAGTACTTC
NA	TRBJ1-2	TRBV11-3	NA	CASSLDDPGSGVYGYTF	TGTGCCAGCAGCTTAGATGACCCCGGGAGTGGCGTCTATGGCTACACCTTC
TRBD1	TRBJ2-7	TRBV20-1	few	CSAPGQGRFEQYF	TGCAGTGCCCCGGGACAGGGGCGGTTCGAGCAGTACTTC
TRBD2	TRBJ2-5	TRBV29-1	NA	CSVEVAGGGETQYF	TGCAGCGTTGAGGTTGCGGGAGGGGGTGAGACCCAGTACTTC
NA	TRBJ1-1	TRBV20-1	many	CSASTVNTEAFF	TGCAGTGCTAGCACGGTGAACACTGAAGCTTTCTTT
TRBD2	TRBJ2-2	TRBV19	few	CASSITGGAGELFF	TGTGCCAGTAGTATAACCGGGGGGGCCGGGGAGCTGTTTTTT
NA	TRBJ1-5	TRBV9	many	CASSVGGDNQPQHF	TGTGCCAGCAGCGTAGGGGGTGACAATCAGCCCCAGCATTTT
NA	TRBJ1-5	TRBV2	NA	CASGGEQPQHF	TGTGCCAGCGGGGGGGAGCAGCCCCAGCATTTT
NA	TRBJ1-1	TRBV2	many	CASSEEGQAFF	TGTGCCAGCAGTGAGGAGGGGCAAGCTTTCTTT
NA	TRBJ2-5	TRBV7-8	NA	CAGSQGQPQETQYF	TGTGCCGGCAGTCAGGGACAACCCCAAGAGACCCAGTACTTC
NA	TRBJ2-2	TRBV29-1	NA	CSHPGEGAGELFF	TGCAGCCACCCGGGGGAAGGCGCCGGGGAGCTGTTTTTT
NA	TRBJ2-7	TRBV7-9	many	CASSPGGAYEQYF	TGTGCCAGCAGCCCCGGGGGAGCCTACGAGCAGTACTTC
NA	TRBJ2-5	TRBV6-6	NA	CASSYSEGWETQYF	TGTGCCAGCAGTTACTCGGAGGGTTGGGAGACCCAGTACTTC
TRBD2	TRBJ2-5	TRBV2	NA	CASSERGGGETQYF	TGTGCCAGCAGCGAGCGGGGGGGCGGAGAGACCCAGTACTTC